These T cell receptor beta chains were read from a single sample in a study of blood T cell repertoires in COVID-19. TCRdb keeps only in-frame clones here, not all; method: immunoSEQ multiplex PCR. Here the sample spans approximately 94,000 clones, almost 80% being singletons. Sequencing used peripheral blood. The receptors stem from a woman between 65 and 79 years old with acute or convalescent COVID-19. CDR3s include the opening cysteine and the closing phenylalanine or tryptophan. A D gene is named only where the DNA matches it firmly. Clone size is shown for a subset of rows, as once, few, many or a class of expanded clone.

abundance	v_gene	j_gene	len	d_gene	CDR3nt	CDR3aa
NA	TRBV6-5	TRBJ2-1	15	TRBD2	TGTGCCAGCAGTTACCCTAGCGGGGGTATAGATGAGCAGTTCTTC	CASSYPSGGIDEQFF
NA	TRBV4-3	TRBJ1-1	15	NA	TGCGCCAGCAGCTCCTTTTTCCTCGGGGACACTGAAGCTTTCTTT	CASSSFFLGDTEAFF
many	TRBV5-8	TRBJ1-2	14	NA	TGTGCCAGCAGCTTCAGGTTGTTACAGTATGGCTACACCTTC	CASSFRLLQYGYTF
NA	TRBV12-3/TRBV12-4	TRBJ2-3	13	NA	TGTGCCAGCAGTGTACCGTCGGTAGATACGCAGTATTTT	CASSVPSVDTQYF
NA	TRBV10-3	TRBJ2-5	12	NA	TGTGCCATCAGGGGGCAGGGCGAGACCCAGTACTTC	CAIRGQGETQYF
NA	TRBV6-5	TRBJ1-1	13	NA	TGTGCCAGCAGTTTTTCAGGGAAGGCTGAAGCTTTCTTT	CASSFSGKAEAFF
few	TRBV2	TRBJ1-5	13	TRBD1	TGTGCCAGCAGTGCGGACAGGAATCAGCCCCAGCATTTT	CASSADRNQPQHF
NA	TRBV19	TRBJ2-1	12	NA	TGTGCCAGTTCCCTCACTAGTGGTGAGCAGTTCTTC	CASSLTSGEQFF
NA	TRBV28	TRBJ1-5	20	TRBD1	TGTGCCAGCAGGAATTACTGGGACAGAGTGGGTCCGGGGGGCAATCAGCCCCAGCATTTT	CASRNYWDRVGPGGNQPQHF
NA	TRBV18	TRBJ2-5	13	NA	TGTGCCAGCTCACGACGGGGTCAGGAGACCCAGTACTTC	CASSRRGQETQYF
NA	TRBV5-1	TRBJ2-3	18	TRBD2	TGCGCCAGCAGCTTGGAGCTAGCGGGGACTCCTAGCACAGATACGCAGTATTTT	CASSLELAGTPSTDTQYF
NA	TRBV6-5	TRBJ1-1	14	NA	TGTGCCAGCAGTTCCCCTGTTCTAAGAACTGAAGCTTTCTTT	CASSSPVLRTEAFF
once	TRBV19	TRBJ2-5	12	TRBD1	TGTGCCATCGGGACAGCTCAAGAGACCCAGTACTTC	CAIGTAQETQYF
many	TRBV2	TRBJ2-3	15	NA	TGTGCCAGCAGTGTTTTAACGACTCGGGAGGATACGCAGTATTTT	CASSVLTTREDTQYF
once	TRBV7-3	TRBJ1-4	16	TRBD1	TGTGCCAGCAGCTCGGGACAGGGAGGTGGTAATGAAAAACTGTTTTTT	CASSSGQGGGNEKLFF
few	TRBV12-5	TRBJ1-5	12	NA	TGTGCTAGTGGTCAGGACAATCAGCCCCAGCATTTT	CASGQDNQPQHF
once	TRBV7-6	TRBJ2-6	14	NA	TGTGCCAGCAGCCCAGGCACTGGGGCCAACGTCCTGACTTTC	CASSPGTGANVLTF
NA	TRBV5-1	TRBJ2-1	14	TRBD1	TGCGCCAGCAGCTTGGCAGGACAGGGGCCTGAGCAGTTCTTC	CASSLAGQGPEQFF
few	TRBV29-1	TRBJ2-7	12	NA	TGCAGCGTTGAAGATCCCGGGTACGAGCAGTACTTC	CSVEDPGYEQYF
NA	TRBV18	TRBJ1-1	13	NA	TGTGCCAGCTCTAAGGGGTCAGGCACTGAAGCTTTCTTT	CASSKGSGTEAFF
few	TRBV7-3	TRBJ2-3	15	TRBD1	TGTGCCAGCAGCTTAATGGGACAGGGGCCAGATACGCAGTATTTT	CASSLMGQGPDTQYF
once	TRBV6-5	TRBJ2-1	14	NA	TGTGCCAGCAGTTTCGGACTGGGTTACAATGAGCAGTTCTTC	CASSFGLGYNEQFF
NA	TRBV30	TRBJ2-3	15	NA	TGTGCCTGGAGTGTATCGCGGGGGCAGGGGGATACGCAGTATTTT	CAWSVSRGQGDTQYF
NA	TRBV4-1	TRBJ1-2	16	TRBD1	TGCGCCAGCAGCCAAGATTTGGACAGGATGTTCTCGGGCTACACCTTC	CASSQDLDRMFSGYTF
NA	TRBV6-5	TRBJ2-6	13	NA	TGTGCCAGCAGTTCCCCGGGGGCCAACGTCCTGACTTTC	CASSSPGANVLTF
NA	TRBV19	TRBJ1-1	16	NA	TGTGCCAGTAGTAACCTACAGGGTAGGAGGAGCACTGAAGCTTTCTTT	CASSNLQGRRSTEAFF
NA	TRBV6-5	TRBJ2-3	13	NA	TGTGCCAGCAGAAAGGAGAGCACAGATACGCAGTATTTT	CASRKESTDTQYF
NA	TRBV19	TRBJ1-2	15	TRBD1	TGTGCCAGTAGTATAGTAACAGGGGGCGCCGATGGCTACACCTTC	CASSIVTGGADGYTF
NA	TRBV2	TRBJ1-5	15	TRBD1	TGTGCCAGCAGTGGGGACAGGATAGGGAATCAGCCCCAGCATTTT	CASSGDRIGNQPQHF
NA	TRBV6-1	TRBJ1-5	15	NA	TGTGCCAGCAGTGAAGCCTTGGGGGGAAGTCAGCCCCAGCATTTT	CASSEALGGSQPQHF
NA	TRBV7-3	TRBJ1-1	15	NA	TGTGCCAGCAGCTTAGCGAACGGGGAGAACACTGAAGCTTTCTTT	CASSLANGENTEAFF
NA	TRBV19	TRBJ2-3	14	NA	TGTGCCAGTAGTATAGATACTAACACAGATACGCAGTATTTT	CASSIDTNTDTQYF
few	TRBV2	TRBJ1-3	15	NA	TGTGCCAGCAGTGAAGACAGGTACTCTGGAAACACCATATATTTT	CASSEDRYSGNTIYF
NA	TRBV7-9	TRBJ1-1	14	NA	TGTGCCAGCAGTCGAGGGGGAGTGAACACTGAAGCTTTCTTT	CASSRGGVNTEAFF
NA	TRBV11-2	TRBJ2-1	11	TRBD1	TGTGCCAGCAGGTTGCAACAGGGGACGTTCTTC	CASRLQQGTFF
NA	TRBV7-9	TRBJ2-2	15	NA	TGTGCCAGCAGACTGGACAGAATAAGGACCGGGGAGCTGTTTTTT	CASRLDRIRTGELFF
NA	TRBV3-1/TRBV3-2	TRBJ1-5	18	NA	TGTGCCAGCAGCCAGGCGGGACGGGACCACCTAGGCAATCAGCCCCAGCATTTT	CASSQAGRDHLGNQPQHF
NA	TRBV9	TRBJ2-1	15	NA	TGTGCCAGCAGCGTAGAAGACAGCTCCTACAATGAGCAGTTCTTC	CASSVEDSSYNEQFF
NA	TRBV25-1	TRBJ1-3	11	NA	TGTGCCAGCACCCATTTTAACACCATATATTTT	CASTHFNTIYF
once	TRBV7-9	TRBJ2-1	14	TRBD2	TGTGCCAGCAGCTCTAGCGGCTCCTACAATGAGCAGTTCTTC	CASSSSGSYNEQFF
few	TRBV6-6	TRBJ1-2	14	TRBD1	TGTGCCAGCAGTTACCATGACAGGGAAAATGGCTACACCTTC	CASSYHDRENGYTF
NA	TRBV9	TRBJ1-4	15	NA	TGTGCCAGCAGCGTAGCACAGGGTTATAATGAAAAACTGTTTTTT	CASSVAQGYNEKLFF
NA	TRBV4-3	TRBJ1-1	13	NA	TGCGCCAGCAGCCAAGTAACAGCCTCTGAAGCTTTCTTT	CASSQVTASEAFF
NA	TRBV6-2/TRBV6-3	TRBJ1-3	15	NA	TGTGCCAGCAGTTACTTAGGAGGATCTGGAAACACCATATATTTT	CASSYLGGSGNTIYF
few	TRBV5-4	TRBJ2-7	17	NA	TGTGCCAGCAGCTTACCCCTAGACTCGGGTCGGAGAGGGGAGCAGTACTTC	CASSLPLDSGRRGEQYF
NA	TRBV5-6	TRBJ1-2	12	NA	TGTGCCAGCAGCTCTCTGGGGGGAGGCTACACCTTC	CASSSLGGGYTF
NA	TRBV11-3	TRBJ2-3	16	TRBD2	TGTGCCAGCAGCAAAGGACTAGCGGGCGTTGGGGATACGCAGTATTTT	CASSKGLAGVGDTQYF
many	TRBV12-3/TRBV12-4	TRBJ2-2	12	NA	TGTGCCAGCAGCCTAGGGGGCGGGGAGCTGTTTTTT	CASSLGGGELFF
NA	TRBV28	TRBJ1-4	15	NA	TGTGCCAGCAGAAACCCAGGGATTTCTCGTGAAAAACTGTTTTTT	CASRNPGISREKLFF
NA	TRBV4-2	TRBJ1-4	16	NA	TGTGCCAGCAGCCAAGATAAAGCTGCAACTAATGAAAAACTGTTTTTT	CASSQDKAATNEKLFF
few	TRBV2	TRBJ1-6	15	TRBD1	TGTGCCAGCAGTGGACCGGGACAGGGGGTCTCACCCCTCCACTTT	CASSGPGQGVSPLHF
NA	TRBV10-3	TRBJ1-2	14	TRBD1	TGTGCCATCGCGGAGACAGGGGGCGCGGTTGGCTACACCTTC	CAIAETGGAVGYTF